This T cell receptor beta chain was sequenced for a study of cytomegalovirus exposure and HLA in healthy donors. The primer mix had 60 Vbeta and 13 Jbeta primers. TCRdb's table, derived via immunoSEQ multiplex PCR, lists solely in-frame clones and lacks some. The sample comprises 150,000 to 200,000 clones, about 80% of which are singletons, and about 2.5% rests with the top ten. With regard to this clone: The target antigen is unknown.

V was shortened by 4 bases and J by 1 base, with 18 bases between the two germline ends. The CDR3 runs 16 residues. CDR1 is SGDLS, CDR2 YYNGEE, per germline. Findings and caveats of the study: Equally common other TCR beta chains were less clonally expanded than HLA-associated ones, a later analysis found. Later analysis showed TCR association rates varying by HLA locus, highest for DRB1 and lowest for HLA-C.

This receptor was identified in a woman aged 50 to 60 in good health and CMV-seronegative. Sequenced: PBMCs. V gene TRBV9 combines with J gene TRBJ2-7, with D possibly being TRBD1 (6 bases). CDR3 in DNA: TGTGCCAGCAGCCCCACCCCGGACAGAACGTCCTACGAGCAGTACTTC. It yields the protein CASSPTPDRTSYEQYF.